A single sample is the source of the 29 T cell receptor beta chains below, sequenced in a study of T cell responses to AZD1222 COVID-19 vaccine (dated by TCRdb to about 2021). The meaning of the sample's time point label: baseline before first vaccination. Libraries were constructed by the immunoSEQ multiplex PCR assay. Imported from immuneACCESS, the table was reduced by TCRdb to in-frame sequences with V and J called. These copies leave out some clones; in studies compared against another copy, an unresolved V gene accounts for under half, and the cause of the remainder is not known. This sample comprises fewer than 150,000 clones, 93% of them detected only once. The ten most abundant clones make up roughly 0.96% of the sample. Material: peripheral blood, obtained on day 0 of AZD1222 vaccination. Every receptor here comes from an adult in good health.

The chain combines TRBV7-9 with TRBJ1-5, with no clear D. CDR1 is SEHNR and CDR2 is FQNEAQ in the germline V gene (reference sequence). The V end was cut by 0 bases, the J end by 1 base, with 7 bases between. The CDR3 loop spans 15 amino acids. This chain's CDR3 is CASSLAGDSNQPQHF. In DNA, the CDR3 is TGTGCCAGCAGCTTAGCGGGAGACAGCAATCAGCCCCAGCATTTT.

This chain links TRBV28 with TRBJ2-3, with D possibly being TRBD1 (5 bases). Germline V CDR1 and CDR2: MDHEN, SYDVKM. The CDR3 has 13 amino acids. The V end lost 3 bases, the J end lost 5 bases, and 9 bases lay between the germline ends. CDR3 in DNA: TGTGCCAGCAGTTTTGGGGCAGGAGATACGCAGTATTTT. The encoded protein is CASSFGAGDTQYF.

This sequence joins TRBV7-9 and TRBJ2-5; D is perhaps TRBD1 (5 bases). Between the trimmed V and J ends, which lost 5 bases and 0 bases, there was a span of 10 bases. The CDR3 spans 14 residues. Germline lookup yields CDR1 SEHNR and CDR2 FQNEAQ (reference sequence). The CDR3 DNA reads TGTGCCAGCAGCCCGGACACCAACCAAGAGACCCAGTACTTC. Translation gives CASSPDTNQETQYF.

The rearrangement joins TRBV19 to TRBJ2-7, with 8 bases aligning to TRBD2. The CDR3 covers 15 residues. Germline CDR1 is LNHDA and CDR2 is SQIVND (reference sequence). With 3 bases clipped from V and 2 bases from J, the junction kept 6 bases outside the gene matches. CDR3 protein: CASSMSGGLAYEQYF. In DNA, the CDR3 is TGTGCCAGTAGTATGAGCGGGGGACTCGCCTACGAGCAGTACTTC.

About this clone: Distinct nucleotide sequences in the sample also encode this CDR3. The rearrangement uses TRBV7-2 and TRBJ2-5, with D possibly being TRBD2 (6 bases). Germline V gives CDR1 SGHTA, CDR2 FQGNSA. There are 13 residues in the CDR3. Trimming took off 1 base at V and 4 bases at J, with 7 bases between the two ends. The CDR3 loop is CASSLVGGETQYF. The DNA for the CDR3 is TGTGCCAGCAGCTTAGTGGGGGGAGAGACCCAGTACTTC.

This chain joins TRBV7-9 and TRBJ2-1; a weak D match, TRBD2 (7 bases). Trimming took off 5 bases at V and 6 bases at J, with 17 bases between the two ends. The CDR3 spans 15 residues. Germline V gene lookup returns CDR1 SEHNR and CDR2 FQNEAQ (reference sequence). In DNA form, the CDR3 reads TGTGCCAGCAGCCCCCGGGGGGCCCGAGGCAATGAGCAGTTCTTC. Protein product: CASSPRGARGNEQFF.

The chain joins TRBV7-9 to TRBJ1-2, with a possible D match to TRBD1 (5 bases). The CDR3 extends over 19 amino acids. Germline V gives CDR1 SEHNR, CDR2 FQNEAQ (reference sequence). The V gene lost 0 bases and the J gene lost 0 bases, with 20 bases spanning the gap. CDR3 sequence: CASSLASGTGWQSNYGYTF. The CDR3 bases are TGTGCCAGCAGCTTAGCATCTGGTACAGGTTGGCAATCTAACTATGGCTACACCTTC.

This chain links TRBV15 with TRBJ1-3; the D gene is possibly TRBD1 (6 bases). The CDR3 loop spans 18 amino acids. CDR1 and CDR2 from the germline V gene are LNHNV and YYDKDF (reference sequence). Trimming cost V 0 bases and J 4 bases, with 19 bases left between them. CDR3 sequence: CATSRDPPTGLGGNTIYF. The DNA for the CDR3 is TGTGCCACCAGCAGAGACCCTCCGACAGGTCTTGGAGGAAACACCATATATTTT.

The rearrangement uses TRBV4-1 and TRBJ1-5, with 8 bases fitting TRBD1. After removal of 4 bases from V and 12 bases from J, the junction contained 14 bases not matched to a gene. Germline lookup yields CDR1 MGHRA and CDR2 YSYEKL. The CDR3 covers 15 residues. The CDR3 sequence is CASSRGQGEERVQHF. For the CDR3, the DNA is TGCGCCAGCAGCCGAGGACAGGGTGAAGAAAGGGTCCAGCATTTT.

This sequence joins TRBV21-1 and TRBJ2-7; TRBD1, as called in the table, went unchecked against the DNA. TRBV21-1 is classified as a pseudogene. The CDR3 sequence is 15 residues long. The CDR3 region is CASCNGKRDTYEQYF. In nucleotides, the CDR3 is TGTGCCAGCTGCAACGGAAAAAGGGACACCTACGAGCAGTACTTC.

The chain joins TRBV19 to TRBJ1-5; weak D call: TRBD1 (5 bases). The CDR3 has 15 residues. Per the germline V gene, CDR1 is LNHDA and CDR2 is SQIVND (reference sequence). The V gene lost 4 bases and the J gene lost 0 bases, with 10 bases spanning the gap. The CDR3 nucleotides are TGTGCCAGTAGTACCAGGGCTTATAGCAATCAGCCCCAGCATTTT. The encoded protein is CASSTRAYSNQPQHF.

This clone turned up a few times. The V and J genes are TRBV5-1 and TRBJ2-1; TRBD2 is a possible D gene (6 bases). V lost 2 bases and J 1 base, leaving 13 bases between the germline ends. Germline assignment: CDR1 SGHRS and CDR2 YFSETQ. The CDR3 has 16 residues. CDR3 in amino acids: CASSLSTGVSYNEQFF. For the CDR3, the DNA is TGCGCCAGCAGCTTAAGCACGGGGGTGTCCTACAATGAGCAGTTCTTC.

This clone was observed a few times. CDR3 protein: CASSESIRGDGYTF. CDR3 in DNA: TGTGCCAGCAGTGAATCTATTCGGGGGGATGGCTACACCTTC. J is TRBJ1-2 and V is TRBV6-1; D perhaps matches TRBD1 (5 bases). CDR1 MNHNS and CDR2 SASEGT come from the germline V gene. Trimming stripped 2 bases from V and 6 bases from J, with 13 bases between. CDR3 length: 14 amino acids.

The J gene is TRBJ2-1, the V gene TRBV12-3 or TRBV12-4; no firm D call. V was cut by 6 bases and J by 10 bases, with 16 bases left in between. CDR3 length equals 13 residues. The CDR3 is CASSPLSPREQFF. The CDR3 nucleotides read TGTGCCAGCAGCCCTCTTTCGCCCCGGGAGCAGTTCTTC.

The chain employs TRBV6-2 or TRBV6-3 and TRBJ1-5, with D unclear. This CDR3 is built from 14 residues. Per the germline V gene, CDR1 is MNHEY and CDR2 is SVGEGT. Trimming pared 6 bases from V and 1 base from J, leaving 10 bases between. CDR3 DNA: TGTGCCAGCAGCCTCTTCACCAGCAATCAGCCCCAGCATTTT. This translates into CASSLFTSNQPQHF.

The chain uses TRBV4-1 and TRBJ2-5; 9 bases line up with TRBD1. The germline V gene has CDR1 MGHRA and CDR2 YSYEKL. J was trimmed by 4 bases and V by 4 bases; bases with no gene match: 4. The CDR3 consists of 14 residues. Here the CDR3 reads CASSLGTGLETQYF. In nucleotides, the CDR3 is TGCGCCAGCAGCCTCGGGACAGGGCTAGAGACCCAGTACTTC.

The rearrangement links TRBV3-1 (or the pseudogene TRBV3-2) to TRBJ2-3; D is ambiguous. The CDR3 spans 12 residues. Between the trimmed V and J ends, which lost 6 bases and 5 bases, there was a span of 9 bases. CDR1 is LGHDT and CDR2 is YNNKEL in the germline V gene (reference sequence). The CDR3 DNA reads TGTGCCAGCAGTCCATTGGGAGATACGCAGTATTTT. It is translated as CASSPLGDTQYF.

This clone was observed a single time. This chain links TRBV25-1 with TRBJ1-2; perhaps TRBD1 as D (5 bases). The CDR3 loop spans 12 amino acids. Trimming pared 2 bases from V and 5 bases from J, leaving 6 bases between. Germline CDR1 is MGHDK and CDR2 is SYGVNS. As DNA, the CDR3 is TGTGCCAGCAGTGAAGAGGGGTATGGCTACACCTTC. Its translation is CASSEEGYGYTF.

The rearrangement links TRBV21-1 to TRBJ2-2; TRBD2, the table's D call, lacks a check against the DNA. TRBV21-1 is labeled a pseudogene. The CDR3 runs to 14 residues. This CDR3 is CASSKWGRAGELFF. The CDR3 DNA sequence: TGTGCCAGCAGCAAATGGGGGAGGGCCGGGGAGCTGTTTTTT.

The chain links TRBV5-4 to TRBJ2-1; TRBD2 is a possible D gene (6 bases). V dropped 0 bases and J dropped 5 bases, with 9 bases sitting between them. Germline V gives CDR1 SGHNT, CDR2 YYREEE (reference sequence). The CDR3 loop spans 14 amino acids. CDR3 bases: TGTGCCAGCAGCTTGGTTGCTAGCGACAATGAGCAGTTCTTC. Amino acids: CASSLVASDNEQFF.

The chain recombines TRBV4-1 with TRBJ1-1; D remains unclear. Germline V gene lookup returns CDR1 MGHRA and CDR2 YSYEKL. The CDR3 contains 11 residues. V was shortened by 1 base and J by 11 bases, with 8 bases between the two germline ends. The CDR3 here is CASSQGSGAFF. DNA for the CDR3: TGCGCCAGCAGCCAAGGTTCGGGGGCTTTCTTT.

The genes are TRBV6-5 and TRBJ1-2; D is undetermined. Per germline, CDR1 MNHEY and CDR2 SVGAGI. The CDR3 contains 12 residues. The V and J ends lost 6 bases and 4 bases respectively, with 9 bases between them. The CDR3 loop reads CASSGRFYGYTF. CDR3 nucleotides: TGTGCCAGCAGCGGTCGTTTCTATGGCTACACCTTC.

The gene calls are TRBV2 and TRBJ1-2; TRBD1 is a possible D gene (6 bases). V dropped 4 bases and J dropped 2 bases, with 11 bases sitting between them. Germline V lookup: CDR1 SNHLY, CDR2 FYNNEI. The CDR3 is 14 amino acids. The CDR3 region is CASSVDQGNYGYTF. The CDR3 bases are TGTGCCAGCAGTGTCGATCAGGGGAACTATGGCTACACCTTC. Supplemented by reference TRBV2 and TRBJ1-2, the full variable domain reads EPEVTQTPSHQVTQMGQEVILRCVPISNHLYFYWYRQILGQKVEFLVSFYNNEISEKSEIFDDQFSVERPDGSNFTLKIRSTKLEDSAMYFCASSVDQGNYGYTFGSGTRLTVV.

The chain carries TRBV9 and TRBJ2-6; a weak D match, TRBD2 (6 bases). This CDR3 is 17 amino acids long. V lost 3 bases, J lost 1 base, and 14 bases lay in between. Germline values: CDR1 SGDLS, CDR2 YYNGEE. Written as DNA, the CDR3 is TGTGCCAGCAGCGATAATACCGGGGGTTCTGGGGCCAACGTCCTGACTTTC. Amino acids: CASSDNTGGSGANVLTF.

V and J are TRBV4-2 and TRBJ1-1, with TRBD1 as a possible D gene (6 bases). The CDR3 is 17 amino acids. Germline V lookup: CDR1 LGHNA, CDR2 YNFKEQ. Between the trimmed V and J ends, which lost 5 bases and 1 base, there was a span of 20 bases. The chain's CDR3 is CASSETGTFWQNTEAFF. CDR3 sequence (DNA): TGTGCCAGCAGCGAAACCGGGACATTTTGGCAGAACACTGAAGCTTTCTTT.

The CDR3 DNA reads as TGCGCCAGCAGCCCGGCGACATCCTCTGGAAACACCATATATTTT. This translates into CASSPATSSGNTIYF. The chain is built from TRBV5-1 and TRBJ1-3, with no clear D. Germline CDR1 and CDR2: SGHRS and YFSETQ. The germline V and J ends were trimmed by 4 bases and 0 bases, with 11 bases remaining between them. The CDR3 totals 15 residues. The whole variable domain, filled in from reference TRBV5-1 and TRBJ1-3, reads KAGVTQTPRYLIKTRGQQVTLSCSPISGHRSVSWYQQTPGQGLQFLFEYFSETQRNKGNFPGRFSGRQFSNSRSEMNVSTLELGDSALYLCASSPATSSGNTIYFGEGSWLTVV.

V is TRBV5-1 and J is TRBJ1-2; D is ambiguous. V lost 4 bases to trimming and J lost 7 bases, with 17 bases between them. This CDR3 has 14 residues. CDR1 SGHRS and CDR2 YFSETQ come from the germline V gene. The CDR3 sequence is CASSRGERSGGYTF. CDR3 coding DNA: TGCGCCAGCAGCCGGGGAGAGCGTAGTGGTGGCTACACCTTC. The whole variable domain, filled in from reference TRBV5-1 and TRBJ1-2, reads KAGVTQTPRYLIKTRGQQVTLSCSPISGHRSVSWYQQTPGQGLQFLFEYFSETQRNKGNFPGRFSGRQFSNSRSEMNVSTLELGDSALYLCASSRGERSGGYTFGSGTRLTVV.

The genes are TRBV7-9 and TRBJ1-1; D perhaps matches TRBD1 (6 bases). Germline-derived CDR1 and CDR2 are SEHNR and FQNEAQ (reference sequence). This CDR3 contains 13 residues. With 4 bases removed from V and 4 bases from J, the gap between germline ends came to 10 bases. The CDR3 spells CASSSQGLTEAFF. CDR3 in DNA: TGTGCCAGCAGCTCACAGGGACTCACTGAAGCTTTCTTT.

The chain uses TRBV18 and TRBJ1-1, with 9 bases matching TRBD1. CDR1 KGHSH and CDR2 LQKENI come from the germline V gene. The CDR3 spans 14 residues. V trimming: 5 bases; J trimming: 4 bases; junction bases outside the gene matches: 5. The CDR3 reads CASSTDRGGTEAFF. CDR3 nucleotides: TGTGCCAGCTCAACGGACAGGGGTGGCACTGAAGCTTTCTTT.